This T cell receptor (beta chain) was identified in a study of shared clonotypes between healthy human individuals. In the study overall: Used for every donor were three CD4 naive, three CD4 memory, two CD8 naive and one CD8 memory plate.

V shed 0 bases, J shed 2 bases, and the junction held 7 bases outside the gene matches. CDR3 length equals 16 residues. Germline assignment: CDR1 SGHRS and CDR2 YFSETQ. Points on this clone: Its antigen is not identified.

Profiling relied on immunoSEQ multiplex PCR, and the TCRdb table lists in-frame clones only, not all of them. The repertoire includes millions of clones, 85% to 95% of them detected once, and approximately 0.13% sits in the top ten. Whole-study results and caveats: An effect of sequencing depth on clonotype sharing among donors was expected.

Naive CD4+ cells were CD45RA-selected; the remaining cells were memory. The chain recombines TRBV5-1 with TRBJ2-7; 8 nucleotides align to TRBD1. Sequencing input: naive CD4+ T cells sorted from blood. Described subset: CD45RA+ positively selected. This receptor was taken from a young man in good health. In DNA, the CDR3 is TGCGCCAGCAGCTTGGATACGACAGGGGCTACCTACGAGCAGTACTTC. Translating gives CASSLDTTGATYEQYF.